The 5 T cell receptor beta chains below were found in one sample sequenced in a study of human T cells and chemical hapten exposure. MiXCR was run by TCRdb on the RACE reads, yielding one entry per CDR3 protein. This table holds tens of thousands of distinct CDR3 sequences, 9.8% found once. Time point: patch test 1, 2 weeks after DPC sensitization. Treatment defined: therapeutic diphenylcyclopropenone sensitization with weekly scalp DPC. The sample in question was whole blood, obtained in connection with sensitization to the hapten diphenylcyclopropenone (DPC). These receptors all stem from a woman aged 40 to 49 with alopecia areata. Some clones in this sample may be carry-over from other donors' samples.

This clonotype came up a few times. This sequence joins TRBV4-1 and TRBJ2-2; 8 bases are a match to TRBD2. Trimming at V came to 4 bases and at J to 4 bases, leaving 11 bases not matched to a gene. Germline V gene sequence: CDR1 MGHRA, CDR2 YSYEKL. CDR3 size: 17 residues. CDR3 residues: CASSPRGAGGATGELFF. CDR3 DNA sequence: TGCGCCAGCAGCCCCCGGGGCGCCGGGGGGGCCACCGGGGAGCTGTTTTTT.

The chain joins TRBV20-1 to TRBJ2-5; 9 bases agree with TRBD2. Germline-derived CDR1 and CDR2 are DFQATT and SNEGSKA (reference sequence). V shed 6 bases and J 4 bases; nucleotides not matched to a gene: 9. The CDR3 is 14 amino acids. CDR3 DNA: TGCAGTGCAAACCGCGGGGGGGCAGGAGAGACCCAGTACTTC. Its translation is CSANRGGAGETQYF.

The table lists this clonotype with many counts. This rearrangement joins TRBV7-9 to TRBJ1-2; D gene ambiguous. Germline V gene sequence: CDR1 SEHNR, CDR2 FQNEAQ (reference sequence). V was pared by 0 bases and J by 7 bases, with 18 bases between. The CDR3 has 16 residues. As DNA, the CDR3 is TGTGCCAGCAGCTTAGCCCCCTCTTTAGGGAATCCTGGCTACACCTTC. The encoded protein is CASSLAPSLGNPGYTF.

This clonotype has at least ten counts. This chain uses TRBV7-2 with TRBJ1-2; weak D call: TRBD1 (5 bases). The CDR3 has 14 residues. Germline values: CDR1 SGHTA, CDR2 FQGNSA. V was shortened by 1 base and J by 4 bases, with 10 bases between the two germline ends. The CDR3 DNA sequence: TGTGCCAGCAGCTTAGAGGGACGGCCCTATGGCTACACCTTC. Protein sequence: CASSLEGRPYGYTF.

The V and J genes are TRBV5-4 and TRBJ1-2, with D unresolved. Germline CDR1 is SGHNT and CDR2 is YYREEE (reference sequence). CDR3 size: 13 residues. Trimming left V 1 base short and J 1 base short, with 5 bases between. CDR3 in amino acids: CASSLTLNYGYTF. In nucleotides, the CDR3 is TGTGCCAGCAGCTTGACCCTTAACTATGGCTACACCTTC. Using reference TRBV5-4 and TRBJ1-2 for the parts outside the CDR3, the full variable domain is ETGVTQSPTHLIKTRGQQVTLRCSSQSGHNTVSWYQQALGQGPQFIFQYYREEENGRGNFPPRFSGLQFPNYSSELNVNALELDDSALYLCASSLTLNYGYTFGSGTRLTVV.